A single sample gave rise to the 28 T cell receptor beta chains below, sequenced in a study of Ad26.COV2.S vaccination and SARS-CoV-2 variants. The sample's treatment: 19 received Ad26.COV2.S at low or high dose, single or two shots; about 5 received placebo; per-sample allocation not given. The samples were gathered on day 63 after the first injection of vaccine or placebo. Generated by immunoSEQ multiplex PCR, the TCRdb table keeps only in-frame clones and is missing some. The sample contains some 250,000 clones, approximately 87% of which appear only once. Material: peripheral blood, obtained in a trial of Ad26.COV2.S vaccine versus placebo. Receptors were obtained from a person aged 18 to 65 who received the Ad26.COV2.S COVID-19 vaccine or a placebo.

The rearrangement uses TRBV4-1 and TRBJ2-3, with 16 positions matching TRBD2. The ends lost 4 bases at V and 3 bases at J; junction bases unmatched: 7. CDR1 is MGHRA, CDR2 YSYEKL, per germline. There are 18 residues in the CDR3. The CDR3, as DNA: TGCGCCAGCAGCCGGACCGGGACTAGCGGGGGGGAAACAGATACGCAGTATTTT. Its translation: CASSRTGTSGGETDTQYF.

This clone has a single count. The CDR3 spells CAITSTGTAHSGANVLTF. In DNA form, the CDR3 reads TGTGCCATCACTTCAACGGGGACAGCCCACTCTGGGGCCAACGTCCTGACTTTC. J is TRBJ2-6 and V is TRBV10-3; 7 bases align to TRBD1. V dropped 7 bases and J dropped 0; count of bases not matched to a gene: 12. This CDR3 is 18 amino acids long. CDR1 is ENHRY, CDR2 SYGVKD, per germline.

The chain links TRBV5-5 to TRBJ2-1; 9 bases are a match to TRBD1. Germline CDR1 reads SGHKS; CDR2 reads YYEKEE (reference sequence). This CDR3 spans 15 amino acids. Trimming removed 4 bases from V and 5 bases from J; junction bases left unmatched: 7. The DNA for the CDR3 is TGTGCCAGCAGCGGGGACAGGGCGATAAACAATGAGCAGTTCTTC. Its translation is CASSGDRAINNEQFF. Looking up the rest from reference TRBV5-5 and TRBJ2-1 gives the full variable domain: DAGVTQSPTHLIKTRGQQVTLRCSPISGHKSVSWYQQVLGQGPQFIFQYYEKEERGRGNFPDRFSARQFPNYSSELNVNALLLGDSALYLCASSGDRAINNEQFFGPGTRLTVL.

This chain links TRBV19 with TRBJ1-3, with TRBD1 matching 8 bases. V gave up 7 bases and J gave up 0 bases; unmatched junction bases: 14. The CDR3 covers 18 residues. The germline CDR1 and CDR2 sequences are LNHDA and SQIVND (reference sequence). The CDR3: CASTSTGGLLFSGNTIYF. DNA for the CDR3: TGTGCCAGTACCTCAACAGGGGGGCTACTGTTCTCTGGAAACACCATATATTTT.

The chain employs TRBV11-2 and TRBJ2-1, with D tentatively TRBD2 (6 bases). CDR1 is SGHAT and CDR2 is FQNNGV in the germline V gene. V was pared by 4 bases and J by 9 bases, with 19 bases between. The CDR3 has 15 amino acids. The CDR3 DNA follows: TGTGCCAGCAGCTCCCCCCTTGGCGGGGTTTTTGAGCAGTTCTTC. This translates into CASSSPLGGVFEQFF.

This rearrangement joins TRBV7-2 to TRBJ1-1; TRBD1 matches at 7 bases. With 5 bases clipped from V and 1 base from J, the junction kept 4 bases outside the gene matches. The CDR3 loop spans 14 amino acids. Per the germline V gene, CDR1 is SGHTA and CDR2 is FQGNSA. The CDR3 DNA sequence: TGTGCCAGCAGCCTACAGGGGCCGAACACTGAAGCTTTCTTT. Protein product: CASSLQGPNTEAFF.

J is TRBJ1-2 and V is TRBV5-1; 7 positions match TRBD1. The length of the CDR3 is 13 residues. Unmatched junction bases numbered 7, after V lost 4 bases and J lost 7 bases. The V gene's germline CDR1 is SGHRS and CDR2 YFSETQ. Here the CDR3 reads CASSLTGLTGYTF. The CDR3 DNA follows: TGCGCCAGCAGCCTGACAGGGTTGACTGGCTACACCTTC.

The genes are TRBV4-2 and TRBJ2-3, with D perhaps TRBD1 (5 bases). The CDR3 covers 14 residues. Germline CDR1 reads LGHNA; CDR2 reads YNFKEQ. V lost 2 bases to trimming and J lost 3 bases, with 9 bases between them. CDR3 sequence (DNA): TGTGCCAGCAGCCAAATAGGGGCTACAGATACGCAGTATTTT. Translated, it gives CASSQIGATDTQYF.

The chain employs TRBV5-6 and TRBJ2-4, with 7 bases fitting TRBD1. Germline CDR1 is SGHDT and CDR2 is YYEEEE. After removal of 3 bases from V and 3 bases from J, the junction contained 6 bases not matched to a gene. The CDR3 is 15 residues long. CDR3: CASSSTGWDKNIQYF. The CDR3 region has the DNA TGTGCCAGCAGCTCGACAGGGTGGGACAAAAACATTCAGTACTTC.

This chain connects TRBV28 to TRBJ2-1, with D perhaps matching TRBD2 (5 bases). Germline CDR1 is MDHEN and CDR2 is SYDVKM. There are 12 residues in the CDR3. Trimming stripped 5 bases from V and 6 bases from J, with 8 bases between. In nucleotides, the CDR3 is TGTGCCAGCAGTCAAGGAGGCAATGAGCAGTTCTTC. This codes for CASSQGGNEQFF.

CDR3 nucleotides: TGTGCCAGCTCACTCGATACAGGGGTTAGCAATCAGCCCCAGCATTTT. This encodes CASSLDTGVSNQPQHF. The chain is built from TRBV18 and TRBJ1-5; the match to TRBD1 covers 7 bases. CDR3 length: 16 residues. J lost 0 bases, V lost 4 bases, and 6 bases had no gene match. In germline, CDR1 is KGHSH, CDR2 LQKENI.

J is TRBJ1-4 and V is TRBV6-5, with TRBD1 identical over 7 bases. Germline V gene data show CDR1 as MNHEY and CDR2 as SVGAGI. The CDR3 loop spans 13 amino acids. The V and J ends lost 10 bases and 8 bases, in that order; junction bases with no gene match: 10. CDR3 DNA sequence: TGTGCCACCGGACAGGCAGCGAGGGAAAAACTGTTTTTT. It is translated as CATGQAAREKLFF.

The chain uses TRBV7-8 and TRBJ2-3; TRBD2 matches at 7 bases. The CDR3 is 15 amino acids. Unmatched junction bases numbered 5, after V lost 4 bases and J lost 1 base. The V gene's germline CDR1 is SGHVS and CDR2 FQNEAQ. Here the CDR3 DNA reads TGTGCCAGCAGCTGGATAGCGGGCCGCACAGATACGCAGTATTTT. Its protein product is CASSWIAGRTDTQYF.

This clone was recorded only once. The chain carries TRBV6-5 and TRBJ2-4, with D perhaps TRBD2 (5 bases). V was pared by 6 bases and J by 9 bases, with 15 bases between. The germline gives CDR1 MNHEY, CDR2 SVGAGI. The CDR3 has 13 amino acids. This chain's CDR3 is CASSLGNLGIQYF. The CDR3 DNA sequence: TGTGCCAGCAGCCTCGGGAACCTGGGCATTCAGTACTTC.

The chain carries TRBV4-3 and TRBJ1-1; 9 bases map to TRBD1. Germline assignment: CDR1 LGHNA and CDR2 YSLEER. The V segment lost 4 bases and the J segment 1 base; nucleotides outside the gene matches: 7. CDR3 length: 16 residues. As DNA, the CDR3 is TGCGCCAGCAGCCCGGCCCCGGGACAGGGGAACACTGAAGCTTTCTTT. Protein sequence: CASSPAPGQGNTEAFF.

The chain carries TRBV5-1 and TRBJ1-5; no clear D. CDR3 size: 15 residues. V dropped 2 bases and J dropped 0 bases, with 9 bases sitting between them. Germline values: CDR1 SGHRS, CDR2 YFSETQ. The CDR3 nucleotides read TGCGCCAGCAGCTTAACAGTGTATAGCAATCAGCCCCAGCATTTT. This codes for CASSLTVYSNQPQHF.

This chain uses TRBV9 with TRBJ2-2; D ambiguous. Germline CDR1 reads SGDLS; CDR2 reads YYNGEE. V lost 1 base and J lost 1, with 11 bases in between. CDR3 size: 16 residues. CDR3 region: CASSVTSWGNTGELFF. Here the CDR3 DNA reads TGTGCCAGCAGCGTAACCAGCTGGGGGAACACCGGGGAGCTGTTTTTT.

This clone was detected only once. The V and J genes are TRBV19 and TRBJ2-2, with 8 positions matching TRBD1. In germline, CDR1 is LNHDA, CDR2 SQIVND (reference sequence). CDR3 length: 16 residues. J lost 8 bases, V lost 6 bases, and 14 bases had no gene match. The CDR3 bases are TGTGCCAGTAGCCAAGACAGGGGTCGTCGGCAAGGGGAGCTGTTTTTT. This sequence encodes CASSQDRGRRQGELFF.

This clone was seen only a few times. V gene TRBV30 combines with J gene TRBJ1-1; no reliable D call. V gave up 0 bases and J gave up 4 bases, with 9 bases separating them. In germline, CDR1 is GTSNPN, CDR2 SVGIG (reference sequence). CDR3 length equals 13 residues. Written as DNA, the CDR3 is TGTGCCTGGAGTGTCGGCGGCCCCACTGAAGCTTTCTTT. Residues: CAWSVGGPTEAFF.

In DNA, the CDR3 is TGTGCCAGTAGTATAGGGGTAGGGCCTAACACCGGGGAGCTGTTTTTT. It codes for CASSIGVGPNTGELFF. The chain recombines TRBV19 with TRBJ2-2; D gene uncertain. Trimming took off 1 base at V and 2 bases at J, with 11 bases between the two ends. CDR1 and CDR2 from the germline V gene are LNHDA and SQIVND (reference sequence). The CDR3 has 16 amino acids.

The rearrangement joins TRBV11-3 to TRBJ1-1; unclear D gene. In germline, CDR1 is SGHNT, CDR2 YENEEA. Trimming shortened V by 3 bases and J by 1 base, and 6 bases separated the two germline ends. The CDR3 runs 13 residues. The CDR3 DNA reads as TGTGCCAGCAGCTTTGGTCCGAACACTGAAGCTTTCTTT. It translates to CASSFGPNTEAFF.

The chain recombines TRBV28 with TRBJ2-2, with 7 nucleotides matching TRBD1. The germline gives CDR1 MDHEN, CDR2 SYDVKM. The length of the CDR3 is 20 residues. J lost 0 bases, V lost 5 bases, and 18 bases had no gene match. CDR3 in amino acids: CASSLPIFGRQGSNTGELFF. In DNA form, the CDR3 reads TGTGCCAGCAGTCTCCCTATCTTCGGTAGACAGGGCTCGAACACCGGGGAGCTGTTTTTT.

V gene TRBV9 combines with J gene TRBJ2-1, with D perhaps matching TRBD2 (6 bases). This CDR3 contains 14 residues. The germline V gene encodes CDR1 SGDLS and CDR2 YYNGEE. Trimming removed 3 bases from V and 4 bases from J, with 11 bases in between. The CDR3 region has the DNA TGTGCCAGCAGCGCTGCCGGGACTTACAATGAGCAGTTCTTC. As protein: CASSAAGTYNEQFF. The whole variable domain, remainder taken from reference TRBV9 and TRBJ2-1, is DSGVTQTPKHLITATGQRVTLRCSPRSGDLSVYWYQQSLDQGLQFLIQYYNGEERAKGNILERFSAQQFPDLHSELNLSSLELGDSALYFCASSAAGTYNEQFFGPGTRLTVL.

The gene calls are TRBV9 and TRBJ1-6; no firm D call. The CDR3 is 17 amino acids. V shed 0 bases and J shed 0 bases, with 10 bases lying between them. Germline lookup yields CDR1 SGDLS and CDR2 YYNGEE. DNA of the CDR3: TGTGCCAGCAGCGTAGGAGCGGAGAGCTCCTATAATTCACCCCTCCACTTT. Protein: CASSVGAESSYNSPLHF.

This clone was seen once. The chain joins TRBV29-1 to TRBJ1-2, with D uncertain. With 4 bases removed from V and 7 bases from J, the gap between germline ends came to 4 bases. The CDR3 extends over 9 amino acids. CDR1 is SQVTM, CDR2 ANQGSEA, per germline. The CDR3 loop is CSVVAGYTF. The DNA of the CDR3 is TGCAGCGTTGTTGCTGGCTACACCTTC.

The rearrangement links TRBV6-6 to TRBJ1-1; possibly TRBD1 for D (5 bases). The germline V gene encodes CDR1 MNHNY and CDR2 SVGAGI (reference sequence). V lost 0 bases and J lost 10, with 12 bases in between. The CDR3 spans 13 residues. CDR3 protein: CASSYSSGPAAFF. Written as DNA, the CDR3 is TGTGCCAGCAGTTACTCTTCGGGACCGGCAGCTTTCTTT.

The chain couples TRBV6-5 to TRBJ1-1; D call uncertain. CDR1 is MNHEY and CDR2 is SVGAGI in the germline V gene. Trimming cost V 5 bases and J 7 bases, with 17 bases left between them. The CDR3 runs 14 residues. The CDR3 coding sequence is TGTGCCAGCAGTCCGCCGAGTAGGGTAGGTGAAGCTTTCTTT. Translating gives CASSPPSRVGEAFF.

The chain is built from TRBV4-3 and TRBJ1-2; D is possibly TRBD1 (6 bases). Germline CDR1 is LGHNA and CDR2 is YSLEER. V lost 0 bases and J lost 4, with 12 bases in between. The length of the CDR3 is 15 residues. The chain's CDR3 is CASSQDRDILYGYTF. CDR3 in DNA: TGCGCCAGCAGCCAAGACCGGGACATCCTCTATGGCTACACCTTC.